This is a list of T cell receptor beta chains from one sample in a study of CD8 T cells in ankylosing spondylitis. TCRdb fed the 5' RACE reads into MiXCR, producing one record per CDR3 protein. This repertoire shows about 180,000 distinct CDR3 sequences, roughly 10% found once; its top ten account for more than 12%. The source material was blood, either unsorted or a sorted T cell fraction (not recorded which). These receptors all stem from a female donor with ankylosing spondylitis or in good health (not recorded which). The CDR3 runs from the conserved cysteine through the conserved F or W. D genes are given only for firm matches. Part of the rows lack a size; the others show once, few, many or a class for expanded clones.

J | V | size | D | CDR3 | DNA
TRBJ2-7 | TRBV7-6 | NA | NA | CASSLTADAYEQYF | TGTGCCAGCAGCCTTACTGCGGATGCGTACGAGCAGTACTTC
TRBJ2-3 | TRBV12-3/TRBV12-4 | many | NA | CASSLSWDWAQTDTQYF | TGTGCCAGCAGTTTGAGTTGGGACTGGGCTCAAACAGATACGCAGTATTTT
TRBJ2-5 | TRBV28 | NA | NA | CASSLLQETQYF | TGTGCCAGCAGTTTGCTCCAAGAGACCCAGTACTTC
TRBJ1-1 | TRBV29-1 | many | NA | CSVDMNTEAFF | TGCAGCGTTGACATGAACACTGAAGCTTTCTTT
TRBJ2-1 | TRBV7-8 | few | TRBD2 | CASSPSGRGEQFF | TGTGCCAGCAGCCCAAGCGGGAGAGGGGAGCAGTTCTTC
TRBJ2-4 | TRBV5-5 | NA | NA | CASSLGRDQNIQYF | TGTGCCAGCAGCTTGGGAAGGGACCAAAACATTCAGTACTTC
TRBJ2-7 | TRBV5-6 | many | TRBD2 | CASSLGGLAGGEQYF | TGTGCCAGCAGCTTGGGAGGACTAGCGGGAGGTGAGCAGTACTTC
TRBJ2-7 | TRBV5-6 | NA | NA | CASSPGPALSYEQYF | TGTGCCAGCAGCCCCGGACCCGCTCTCTCCTACGAGCAGTACTTC
TRBJ2-7 | TRBV6-2/TRBV6-3 | NA | NA | CASSEGSVVYEQYF | TGTGCCAGCAGTGAGGGGTCGGTCGTCTACGAGCAGTACTTC
TRBJ2-1 | TRBV10-3 | many | NA | CAILGTSRNEQFF | TGTGCCATCCTCGGGACGTCCAGGAATGAGCAGTTCTTC
TRBJ2-7 | TRBV4-2 | many | TRBD1 | CASSRATGTGGEEQYF | TGTGCCAGCAGCCGTGCTACCGGGACAGGGGGCGAAGAGCAGTACTTC
TRBJ2-1 | TRBV6-2/TRBV6-3 | NA | TRBD2 | CASSYSTSGRNEQFF | TGTGCCAGCAGTTACTCGACTAGCGGGAGAAATGAGCAGTTCTTC
TRBJ1-1 | TRBV6-5 | NA | NA | CASSYRGKTEAFF | TGTGCCAGCAGTTACAGGGGGAAGACTGAAGCTTTCTTT
TRBJ2-5 | TRBV4-1 | many | NA | CASSQVRFQETQYF | TGCGCCAGCAGCCAAGTACGGTTTCAAGAGACCCAGTACTTC
TRBJ2-1 | TRBV5-1 | NA | NA | CASSFGWDTAYNEQFF | TGCGCCAGCAGCTTCGGATGGGACACCGCCTACAATGAGCAGTTCTTC
TRBJ1-1 | TRBV2 | few | TRBD1 | CASSAQGADTEAFF | TGTGCCAGCAGCGCACAGGGGGCAGACACTGAAGCTTTCTTT
TRBJ2-3 | TRBV29-1 | many | TRBD2 | CSVEFREGQTDTQYF | TGCAGCGTTGAATTTCGGGAGGGCCAGACAGATACGCAGTATTTT
TRBJ2-7 | TRBV5-6 | few | NA | CASTLGARTYEQYF | TGTGCCAGCACCTTGGGGGCCCGAACCTACGAGCAGTACTTC
TRBJ2-7 | TRBV20-1 | few | TRBD2 | CSARDLAESSYEQYF | TGCAGTGCTAGAGACCTAGCGGAGAGCTCCTACGAGCAGTACTTC
TRBJ1-1 | TRBV12-3/TRBV12-4 | few | NA | CASNWCTEAFF | TGTGCCAGCAATTGGTGCACTGAAGCTTTCTTT